The clone carrying this TCR beta chain was seen at least ten times. The antigen is undetermined. The data derive from a study of neurological immune-mediated disorders. The cDNA was synthesized by means of template-switch 5'RACE, which was carried out with 10-nucleotide random UMIs. Using its own MiXCR run on the 5' RACE reads, TCRdb lists one record per CDR3 protein. The data show about 62,000 distinct CDR3 sequences, with around 3.8% seen just once and roughly 2.2% held by the top ten. CDR1 is SGHTA, CDR2 FQGNSA, per germline. CDR3 length: 14 residues. V was clipped by 5 bases and J by 4 bases; unmatched bases: 6. Overall study findings and caveats: Patients with HTLV-1-associated myelopathy showed the most TCR clonal expansion. Those with multiple sclerosis showed the least, falling below healthy controls. In multiple sclerosis patients, the repertoire cluster was unrelated to clinical or MRI findings.

Sequencing was carried out using PBMCs. V usage is TRBV7-2 and J usage is TRBJ2-5; 8 bases agree with TRBD2. This receptor was taken from a woman aged 45-59 years with multiple sclerosis. CDR3: CASSPGTRGETQYF. For the CDR3, the DNA is TGTGCCAGCAGCCCCGGGACTAGAGGAGAGACCCAGTACTTC.